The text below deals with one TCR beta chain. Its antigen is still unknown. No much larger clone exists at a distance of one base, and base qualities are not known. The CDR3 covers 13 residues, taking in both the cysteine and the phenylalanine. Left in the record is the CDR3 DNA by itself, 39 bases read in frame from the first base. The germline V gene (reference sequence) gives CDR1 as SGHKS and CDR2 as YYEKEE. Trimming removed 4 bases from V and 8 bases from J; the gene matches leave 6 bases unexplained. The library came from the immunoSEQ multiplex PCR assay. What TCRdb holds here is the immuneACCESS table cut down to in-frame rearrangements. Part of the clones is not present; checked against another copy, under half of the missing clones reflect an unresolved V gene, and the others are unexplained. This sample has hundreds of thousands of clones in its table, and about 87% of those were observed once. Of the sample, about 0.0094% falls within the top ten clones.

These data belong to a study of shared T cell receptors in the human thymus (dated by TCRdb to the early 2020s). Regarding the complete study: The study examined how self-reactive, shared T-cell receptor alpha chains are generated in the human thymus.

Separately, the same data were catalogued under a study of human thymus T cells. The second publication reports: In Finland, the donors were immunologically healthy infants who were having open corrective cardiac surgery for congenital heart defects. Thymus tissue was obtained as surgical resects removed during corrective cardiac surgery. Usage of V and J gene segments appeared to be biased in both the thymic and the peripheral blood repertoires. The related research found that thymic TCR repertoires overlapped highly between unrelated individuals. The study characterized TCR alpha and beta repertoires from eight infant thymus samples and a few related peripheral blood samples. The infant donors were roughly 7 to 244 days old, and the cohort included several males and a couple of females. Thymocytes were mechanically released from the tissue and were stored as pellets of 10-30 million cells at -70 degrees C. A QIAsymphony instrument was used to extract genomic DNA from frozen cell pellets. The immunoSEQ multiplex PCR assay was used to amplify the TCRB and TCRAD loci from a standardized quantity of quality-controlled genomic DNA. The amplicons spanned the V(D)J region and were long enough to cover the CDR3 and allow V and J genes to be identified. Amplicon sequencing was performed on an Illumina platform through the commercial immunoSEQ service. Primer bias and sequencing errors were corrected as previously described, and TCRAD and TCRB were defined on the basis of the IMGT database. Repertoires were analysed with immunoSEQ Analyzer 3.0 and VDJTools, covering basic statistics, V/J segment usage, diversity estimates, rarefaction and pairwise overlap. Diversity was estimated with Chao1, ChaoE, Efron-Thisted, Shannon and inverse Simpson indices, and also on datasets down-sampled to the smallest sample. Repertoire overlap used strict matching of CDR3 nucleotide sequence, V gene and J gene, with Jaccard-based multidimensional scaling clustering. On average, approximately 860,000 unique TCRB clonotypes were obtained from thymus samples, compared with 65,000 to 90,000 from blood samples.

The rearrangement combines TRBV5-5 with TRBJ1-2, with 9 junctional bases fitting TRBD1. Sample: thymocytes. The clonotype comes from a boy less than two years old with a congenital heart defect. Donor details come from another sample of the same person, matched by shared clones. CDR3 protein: CASSETGGEGYTF. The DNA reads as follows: TGTGCCAGCAGCGAGACAGGGGGTGAGGGCTACACCTTC.